The rows below give T cell receptor beta chains drawn from one sample of a study of T cell responses to AZD1222 COVID-19 vaccine. TCRdb keeps only in-frame clones here, not all; method: immunoSEQ multiplex PCR. The sample contains around 200,000 clones, around nine tenths of which appear only once. This specimen was peripheral blood, taken on day 0 of AZD1222 vaccination. These receptors all stem from an adult in good health. CDR3s include the opening cysteine and the closing phenylalanine or tryptophan. The D gene is left open where the match is weak. The size entry is marked missing in some rows and otherwise reads once, few, many or a size class.

J gene: TRBJ1-2; clone size: NA; D gene: TRBD1; V gene: TRBV11-2; CDR3 protein: CASSQGQLEDGYTF; CDR3 DNA: TGTGCCAGCAGCCAGGGACAGCTAGAGGATGGCTACACCTTC
J gene: TRBJ1-1; clone size: NA; D gene: TRBD1; V gene: TRBV9; CDR3 protein: CASSPRTGANTEAFF; CDR3 DNA: TGTGCCAGCAGCCCGCGGACAGGGGCGAATACTGAAGCTTTCTTT
J gene: TRBJ2-5; clone size: NA; D gene: TRBD2; V gene: TRBV5-1; CDR3 protein: CASSLVLAGGPGETQYF; CDR3 DNA: TGCGCCAGCAGCTTGGTGCTAGCGGGGGGGCCCGGGGAGACCCAGTACTTC
J gene: TRBJ1-2; clone size: NA; D gene: TRBD1; V gene: TRBV5-4; CDR3 protein: CASSSRTGRNYGYTF; CDR3 DNA: TGTGCCAGCAGCTCCCGGACAGGGAGGAACTATGGCTACACCTTC
J gene: TRBJ2-2; clone size: once; D gene: NA; V gene: TRBV12-3/TRBV12-4; CDR3 protein: CASSPPNTGELFF; CDR3 DNA: TGTGCCAGCAGCCCCCCGAACACCGGGGAGCTGTTTTTT
J gene: TRBJ1-5; clone size: NA; D gene: NA; V gene: TRBV6-1; CDR3 protein: CASSEATRQPQHF; CDR3 DNA: TGTGCCAGCAGTGAAGCGACCCGTCAGCCCCAGCATTTT
J gene: TRBJ2-7; clone size: NA; D gene: TRBD2; V gene: TRBV10-2; CDR3 protein: CASRGSTSGAYEQYF; CDR3 DNA: TGCGCCAGCAGGGGGAGTACTAGCGGCGCCTACGAGCAGTACTTC
J gene: TRBJ2-7; clone size: NA; D gene: NA; V gene: TRBV19; CDR3 protein: CASSRPDGSSYEQYF; CDR3 DNA: TGTGCCAGTAGTAGACCCGACGGGAGCTCCTACGAGCAGTACTTC
J gene: TRBJ1-2; clone size: NA; D gene: NA; V gene: TRBV6-5; CDR3 protein: CATSRDPPYGYTF; CDR3 DNA: TGTGCCACCAGCCGGGACCCACCCTATGGCTACACCTTC
J gene: TRBJ2-6; clone size: NA; D gene: TRBD1; V gene: TRBV4-3; CDR3 protein: CASSPRAGGAGANVLTF; CDR3 DNA: TGCGCCAGCAGCCCCCGGGCAGGGGGCGCTGGGGCCAACGTCCTGACTTTC
J gene: TRBJ1-6; clone size: NA; D gene: TRBD1; V gene: TRBV5-1; CDR3 protein: CASSGDRGANSPLHF; CDR3 DNA: TGCGCCAGCAGCGGGGACAGGGGTGCTAATTCACCCCTCCACTTT
J gene: TRBJ1-2; clone size: NA; D gene: NA; V gene: TRBV3-1/TRBV3-2; CDR3 protein: CASSRGVRVGYGYTF; CDR3 DNA: TGTGCCAGCAGCCGAGGCGTCCGGGTTGGATATGGCTACACCTTC
J gene: TRBJ1-2; clone size: NA; D gene: NA; V gene: TRBV3-1/TRBV3-2; CDR3 protein: CASSQELRGPGYGYTF; CDR3 DNA: TGTGCCAGCAGCCAAGAATTAAGAGGTCCTGGGTATGGCTACACCTTC
J gene: TRBJ2-7; clone size: once; D gene: NA; V gene: TRBV15; CDR3 protein: CATSRDSSEQYF; CDR3 DNA: TGTGCCACCAGCAGAGATAGTTCCGAGCAGTACTTC
J gene: TRBJ2-6; clone size: NA; D gene: NA; V gene: TRBV18; CDR3 protein: CASSLGGTSGANVLTF; CDR3 DNA: TGTGCCAGCTCCCTAGGGGGGACCTCTGGGGCCAACGTCCTGACTTTC
J gene: TRBJ1-5; clone size: NA; D gene: NA; V gene: TRBV4-1; CDR3 protein: CASSRIEGGGNQPQHF; CDR3 DNA: TGCGCCAGCAGCCGCATCGAGGGAGGGGGCAATCAGCCCCAGCATTTT
J gene: TRBJ2-3; clone size: NA; D gene: TRBD2; V gene: TRBV5-1; CDR3 protein: CASSPRPSGANTQYF; CDR3 DNA: TGCGCCAGCAGCCCCCGCCCTAGCGGGGCTAATACGCAGTATTTT
J gene: TRBJ2-5; clone size: NA; D gene: TRBD2; V gene: TRBV3-1/TRBV3-2; CDR3 protein: CASSHTSGGETQYF; CDR3 DNA: TGTGCCAGCAGCCATACTAGCGGGGGAGAGACCCAGTACTTC
J gene: TRBJ2-3; clone size: NA; D gene: TRBD2; V gene: TRBV19; CDR3 protein: CASSVGLAGDTQYF; CDR3 DNA: TGTGCCAGTAGTGTCGGACTAGCGGGAGATACGCAGTATTTT
J gene: TRBJ2-2; clone size: NA; D gene: NA; V gene: TRBV5-1; CDR3 protein: CASSLRNTGELFF; CDR3 DNA: TGCGCCAGCAGCTTGAGGAACACCGGGGAGCTGTTTTTT
J gene: TRBJ1-5; clone size: once; D gene: NA; V gene: TRBV28; CDR3 protein: CAIGPGDQPQHF; CDR3 DNA: TGTGCCATCGGCCCAGGGGATCAGCCCCAGCATTTT
J gene: TRBJ1-2; clone size: NA; D gene: NA; V gene: TRBV7-9; CDR3 protein: CASSLAPANYGYTF; CDR3 DNA: TGTGCCAGCAGCTTAGCCCCAGCTAACTATGGCTACACCTTC
J gene: TRBJ2-1; clone size: many; D gene: NA; V gene: TRBV1; CDR3 protein: CTSSRTGTCTYNEQFF; CDR3 DNA: TGCACCAGCAGCCGAACCGGGACTTGCACCTACAATGAGCAGTTCTTC
J gene: TRBJ2-7; clone size: NA; D gene: NA; V gene: TRBV6-1; CDR3 protein: CASSELWDSYEQYF; CDR3 DNA: TGTGCCAGCAGTGAACTATGGGACTCCTACGAGCAGTACTTC
J gene: TRBJ1-1; clone size: NA; D gene: TRBD1; V gene: TRBV7-9; CDR3 protein: CASSNKGQGDTEAFF; CDR3 DNA: TGTGCCAGCAGCAACAAGGGACAGGGTGACACTGAAGCTTTCTTT
J gene: TRBJ1-1; clone size: NA; D gene: NA; V gene: TRBV2; CDR3 protein: CASSEVGFAEAFF; CDR3 DNA: TGTGCCAGCAGTGAAGTCGGATTCGCTGAAGCTTTCTTT
J gene: TRBJ2-5; clone size: few; D gene: TRBD1; V gene: TRBV4-1; CDR3 protein: CASSQERGTGSETQYF; CDR3 DNA: TGCGCCAGCAGCCAAGAGAGGGGGACAGGGTCGGAGACCCAGTACTTC
J gene: TRBJ2-2; clone size: NA; D gene: TRBD1; V gene: TRBV28; CDR3 protein: CATLTGVGTGELFF; CDR3 DNA: TGTGCCACCTTGACAGGGGTGGGCACCGGGGAGCTGTTTTTT
J gene: TRBJ2-5; clone size: NA; D gene: TRBD2; V gene: TRBV9; CDR3 protein: CASSVTTSGGLETQYF; CDR3 DNA: TGTGCCAGCAGCGTTACGACTAGCGGGGGGTTGGAGACCCAGTACTTC
J gene: TRBJ1-1; clone size: NA; D gene: TRBD1; V gene: TRBV11-2; CDR3 protein: CASSWDRANTEAFF; CDR3 DNA: TGTGCCAGCAGCTGGGACAGGGCGAACACTGAAGCTTTCTTT
J gene: TRBJ1-2; clone size: few; D gene: TRBD1; V gene: TRBV5-5; CDR3 protein: CASSQGAELNYGYTF; CDR3 DNA: TGTGCCAGCAGCCAGGGGGCAGAATTAAACTATGGCTACACCTTC
J gene: TRBJ2-1; clone size: NA; D gene: TRBD1; V gene: TRBV25-1; CDR3 protein: CASSEPSGTEIHNEQFF; CDR3 DNA: TGTGCCAGCAGTGAACCTTCCGGGACAGAGATACACAATGAGCAGTTCTTC
J gene: TRBJ1-1; clone size: NA; D gene: NA; V gene: TRBV2; CDR3 protein: CASSESHRVNTEAFF; CDR3 DNA: TGTGCCAGCAGTGAGTCCCACAGGGTGAACACTGAAGCTTTCTTT
J gene: TRBJ1-2; clone size: NA; D gene: TRBD1; V gene: TRBV6-5; CDR3 protein: CASREGQGNYGYTF; CDR3 DNA: TGTGCCAGCAGGGAGGGACAGGGGAACTATGGCTACACCTTC
J gene: TRBJ2-5; clone size: once; D gene: TRBD1; V gene: TRBV7-8; CDR3 protein: CASSLDRTGEETQYF; CDR3 DNA: TGTGCCAGCAGCTTAGACCGGACAGGTGAAGAGACCCAGTACTTC
J gene: TRBJ2-5; clone size: NA; D gene: NA; V gene: TRBV30; CDR3 protein: CAWTLGVVETQYF; CDR3 DNA: TGTGCCTGGACTTTAGGGGTGGTTGAGACCCAGTACTTC
J gene: TRBJ2-7; clone size: NA; D gene: NA; V gene: TRBV28; CDR3 protein: CASSSDFGGFYEQYF; CDR3 DNA: TGTGCCAGCAGCTCGGACTTTGGCGGGTTTTACGAGCAGTACTTC
J gene: TRBJ1-6; clone size: NA; D gene: TRBD1; V gene: TRBV11-2; CDR3 protein: CASSLRTGESPLHF; CDR3 DNA: TGTGCCAGCAGCCTCCGGACAGGGGAATCACCCCTCCACTTT
J gene: TRBJ2-1; clone size: NA; D gene: NA; V gene: TRBV28; CDR3 protein: CASSLWGVGASSYNEQFF; CDR3 DNA: TGTGCCAGCAGTTTATGGGGGGTTGGAGCGAGCTCCTACAATGAGCAGTTCTTC
J gene: TRBJ2-5; clone size: NA; D gene: NA; V gene: TRBV6-2/TRBV6-3; CDR3 protein: CASSRRETQYF; CDR3 DNA: TGTGCCAGCAGCCGCAGAGAGACCCAGTACTTC
J gene: TRBJ1-6; clone size: NA; D gene: NA; V gene: TRBV6-2/TRBV6-3; CDR3 protein: CASSKRVDSPLHF; CDR3 DNA: TGTGCCAGCAGCAAACGAGTGGATTCACCCCTCCACTTT
J gene: TRBJ1-1; clone size: NA; D gene: NA; V gene: TRBV7-9; CDR3 protein: CASSLGPLNTEAFF; CDR3 DNA: TGTGCCAGCAGCTTAGGGCCTTTGAACACTGAAGCTTTCTTT
J gene: TRBJ1-1; clone size: NA; D gene: NA; V gene: TRBV29-1; CDR3 protein: CSVERGTGYTEAFF; CDR3 DNA: TGCAGCGTTGAAAGGGGGACGGGGTACACTGAAGCTTTCTTT
J gene: TRBJ2-3; clone size: NA; D gene: TRBD1; V gene: TRBV30; CDR3 protein: CAWSVRTGVTDTQYF; CDR3 DNA: TGTGCCTGGAGTGTAAGGACAGGGGTTACAGATACGCAGTATTTT
J gene: TRBJ1-4; clone size: NA; D gene: NA; V gene: TRBV6-5; CDR3 protein: CASTSRAAGNEKLFF; CDR3 DNA: TGTGCCAGCACCAGTAGGGCGGCGGGTAATGAAAAACTGTTTTTT
J gene: TRBJ1-6; clone size: NA; D gene: NA; V gene: TRBV20-1; CDR3 protein: CSASLTDYNSPLHF; CDR3 DNA: TGCAGTGCTAGTCTGACTGACTATAATTCACCCCTCCACTTT
J gene: TRBJ1-2; clone size: NA; D gene: NA; V gene: TRBV6-1; CDR3 protein: CASSDSTGPANYGYTF; CDR3 DNA: TGTGCCAGCAGTGATTCAACAGGGCCAGCTAACTATGGCTACACCTTC
J gene: TRBJ1-2; clone size: NA; D gene: NA; V gene: TRBV30; CDR3 protein: CAWSGRDGYTF; CDR3 DNA: TGTGCCTGGAGTGGTAGGGATGGCTACACCTTC
J gene: TRBJ1-2; clone size: NA; D gene: NA; V gene: TRBV19; CDR3 protein: CASQGSYGYTF; CDR3 DNA: TGTGCCTCACAGGGTTCCTATGGCTACACCTTC
J gene: TRBJ1-5; clone size: NA; D gene: NA; V gene: TRBV7-8; CDR3 protein: CASSLVGLGQPQHF; CDR3 DNA: TGTGCCAGCAGCTTAGTAGGGCTCGGTCAGCCCCAGCATTTT
J gene: TRBJ1-2; clone size: NA; D gene: NA; V gene: TRBV15; CDR3 protein: CATSRDFQTNYGYTF; CDR3 DNA: TGTGCCACCAGCAGAGATTTCCAGACCAACTATGGCTACACCTTC
J gene: TRBJ2-2; clone size: NA; D gene: NA; V gene: TRBV7-9; CDR3 protein: CASTGIRVSNTGELFF; CDR3 DNA: TGTGCCAGCACCGGAATCAGGGTTTCGAACACCGGGGAGCTGTTTTTT
J gene: TRBJ2-7; clone size: few; D gene: TRBD2; V gene: TRBV4-2; CDR3 protein: CASSQDAGGPYEQYF; CDR3 DNA: TGTGCCAGCAGCCAAGATGCGGGGGGGCCCTACGAGCAGTACTTC
J gene: TRBJ2-2; clone size: NA; D gene: NA; V gene: TRBV19; CDR3 protein: CASSIGVGELFF; CDR3 DNA: TGTGCCAGTAGTATTGGGGTCGGGGAGCTGTTTTTT
J gene: TRBJ1-1; clone size: NA; D gene: NA; V gene: TRBV27; CDR3 protein: CASSYTRLGGQPEAFF; CDR3 DNA: TGTGCCAGCAGTTATACAAGGTTGGGCGGGCAGCCTGAAGCTTTCTTT
J gene: TRBJ2-3; clone size: NA; D gene: TRBD2; V gene: TRBV7-2; CDR3 protein: CASSLVGLAGVSDTQYF; CDR3 DNA: TGTGCCAGCAGCTTAGTAGGACTAGCGGGGGTTTCAGATACGCAGTATTTT
J gene: TRBJ2-7; clone size: few; D gene: NA; V gene: TRBV6-5; CDR3 protein: CASVLQGSYEQYF; CDR3 DNA: TGTGCCAGCGTACTTCAGGGATCCTACGAGCAGTACTTC
J gene: TRBJ2-1; clone size: few; D gene: TRBD2; V gene: TRBV3-1/TRBV3-2; CDR3 protein: CASSPYLTSGGLNEQFF; CDR3 DNA: TGTGCCAGCAGCCCGTACCTTACTAGCGGGGGGTTGAATGAGCAGTTCTTC
J gene: TRBJ2-3; clone size: NA; D gene: NA; V gene: TRBV2; CDR3 protein: CASSESQGITDTQYF; CDR3 DNA: TGTGCCAGCAGTGAGAGCCAGGGGATCACAGATACGCAGTATTTT